The rows below give T cell receptor beta chains drawn from one sample of a study of technical replicates of blood from a few donors. Method: immunoSEQ multiplex PCR; TCRdb's copy keeps in-frame clones and lacks some. The sample includes about 88,000 clones, around 94% of them seen just once. Sequencing was done on a sample of T cells isolated from PBMCs. The receptors here all came from a human donor in good health. The CDR3 runs from the conserved cysteine through the conserved F or W. The order of the fields is CDR3 DNA, CDR3 protein, D gene, J gene, clone size, V gene. A D gene is named only where the DNA matches it firmly. A row's size may be missing; if present it is once, few, many or a size class.

cdr3_nt: TGTGCCAGCAGCTCGGACAGTTTCATCTACAATGAGCAGTTCTTC
cdr3_aa: CASSSDSFIYNEQFF
d_call: -
j_call: TRBJ2-1
clone_size: -
v_call: TRBV11-3

cdr3_nt: TGCGCCAGCGGTACCGGGACATACTATGGCTACACCTTC
cdr3_aa: CASGTGTYYGYTF
d_call: -
j_call: TRBJ1-2
clone_size: -
v_call: TRBV5-1

cdr3_nt: TGTGCCAGCAGTATCCACCTAGGCATTCAGTACTTC
cdr3_aa: CASSIHLGIQYF
d_call: -
j_call: TRBJ2-4
clone_size: -
v_call: TRBV25-1

cdr3_nt: TGCGCCAGCAGCTTGGGGGGCGCGAACACCGGGGAGCTGTTTTTT
cdr3_aa: CASSLGGANTGELFF
d_call: -
j_call: TRBJ2-2
clone_size: -
v_call: TRBV5-1

cdr3_nt: TGTGCCAGCGGGCTAACGGTTAAACTCTATGGCTACACCTTC
cdr3_aa: CASGLTVKLYGYTF
d_call: -
j_call: TRBJ1-2
clone_size: -
v_call: TRBV2

cdr3_nt: TGTGCCAGCAGCCTTGAGACGAGGGGCTACACCTTC
cdr3_aa: CASSLETRGYTF
d_call: -
j_call: TRBJ1-2
clone_size: few
v_call: TRBV5-5

cdr3_nt: TGCGCCAGCAGCGCCGGAACCGGACTAGTCGCAGTCGATGAGCAGTTCTTC
cdr3_aa: CASSAGTGLVAVDEQFF
d_call: TRBD2
j_call: TRBJ2-1
clone_size: -
v_call: TRBV5-1

cdr3_nt: TGTGCCAGCAGTTGGACTATTCAAGAGACCCAGTACTTC
cdr3_aa: CASSWTIQETQYF
d_call: -
j_call: TRBJ2-5
clone_size: -
v_call: TRBV6-1

cdr3_nt: TGTGCCAGCTCACCACAGGTGACAGGGCAGCGTTGGAATAATTCACCCCTCCACTTT
cdr3_aa: CASSPQVTGQRWNNSPLHF
d_call: TRBD1
j_call: TRBJ1-6
clone_size: few
v_call: TRBV18

cdr3_nt: TGTGCCAGCAGTTACGGCCAGTACAATCAGCCCCAGCATTTT
cdr3_aa: CASSYGQYNQPQHF
d_call: -
j_call: TRBJ1-5
clone_size: -
v_call: TRBV6-5

cdr3_nt: TGTGCCAGCAGTCGCCGGGACAGGGTCGGCTACACCTTC
cdr3_aa: CASSRRDRVGYTF
d_call: TRBD1
j_call: TRBJ1-2
clone_size: -
v_call: TRBV6-5

cdr3_nt: TGTGCCAGCAGCTTGGGGGGGCACATTCAGTACTTC
cdr3_aa: CASSLGGHIQYF
d_call: -
j_call: TRBJ2-4
clone_size: -
v_call: TRBV5-8

cdr3_nt: TGTGCCAGCAGCGGGGCAGGAGGCACAGATACGCAGTATTTT
cdr3_aa: CASSGAGGTDTQYF
d_call: -
j_call: TRBJ2-3
clone_size: once
v_call: TRBV13

cdr3_nt: TGTGCCAGCAGTGGGGCTAGCGGGTCCGGAGAGACCCAGTACTTC
cdr3_aa: CASSGASGSGETQYF
d_call: TRBD2
j_call: TRBJ2-5
clone_size: -
v_call: TRBV27

cdr3_nt: TGCGCCAGCAGCCTGCGTGGTGAGGGCCTTAACTATGGCTACACCTTC
cdr3_aa: CASSLRGEGLNYGYTF
d_call: -
j_call: TRBJ1-2
clone_size: -
v_call: TRBV5-1

cdr3_nt: TGTGCCAGCAGCGGGGGACTAGCAGGCCCAGATGAGCAGTTCTTC
cdr3_aa: CASSGGLAGPDEQFF
d_call: TRBD2
j_call: TRBJ2-1
clone_size: -
v_call: TRBV5-4

cdr3_nt: TGTGCCAGCAGTGCCCTCTTCAATGAGCAGTTCTTC
cdr3_aa: CASSALFNEQFF
d_call: -
j_call: TRBJ2-1
clone_size: -
v_call: TRBV6-1

cdr3_nt: TGTGCCAGCAAAAAAATTCTACAAGGGGGACAGATAAACACCGGGGAGCTGTTTTTT
cdr3_aa: CASKKILQGGQINTGELFF
d_call: TRBD1
j_call: TRBJ2-2
clone_size: -
v_call: TRBV2

cdr3_nt: TGTGCCTGGAGTGTAGGGACAGAAACCCAGTACTTC
cdr3_aa: CAWSVGTETQYF
d_call: TRBD1
j_call: TRBJ2-5
clone_size: -
v_call: TRBV30

cdr3_nt: TGCGCCAGCAGTGATTCCCTAGCTCGTATCGAGCAGTTCTTC
cdr3_aa: CASSDSLARIEQFF
d_call: -
j_call: TRBJ2-1
clone_size: -
v_call: TRBV10-1

cdr3_nt: TGTGCCAGCAGCTTAGCGGGACAGAACAGCAATCAGCCCCAGCATTTT
cdr3_aa: CASSLAGQNSNQPQHF
d_call: TRBD1
j_call: TRBJ1-5
clone_size: -
v_call: TRBV7-8

cdr3_nt: TGTGCCAGCAGTGAAGTCCCAGGCTATGGCTACACCTTC
cdr3_aa: CASSEVPGYGYTF
d_call: -
j_call: TRBJ1-2
clone_size: -
v_call: TRBV2

cdr3_nt: TGCAGCGCGAGTCCAGGGGCCCGGACCGGGGAGCTGTTTTTT
cdr3_aa: CSASPGARTGELFF
d_call: -
j_call: TRBJ2-2
clone_size: once
v_call: TRBV29-1

cdr3_nt: TGTGCCAGCTTAGGCGGGGGGACAGGGCATACGCAGTATTTT
cdr3_aa: CASLGGGTGHTQYF
d_call: -
j_call: TRBJ2-3
clone_size: -
v_call: TRBV6-5

cdr3_nt: TGTGCCAGCAGCTTCAGCCCCGGGACAACTGAAGCTTTCTTT
cdr3_aa: CASSFSPGTTEAFF
d_call: -
j_call: TRBJ1-1
clone_size: -
v_call: TRBV5-6

cdr3_nt: TGTGCCAGCAGCCCGAGGCCCGGGGGAGGGACCGGGGAGCTGTTTTTT
cdr3_aa: CASSPRPGGGTGELFF
d_call: TRBD2
j_call: TRBJ2-2
clone_size: -
v_call: TRBV9

cdr3_nt: TGTGCCAGCCGGGTAGATGAAAAACTGTTTTTT
cdr3_aa: CASRVDEKLFF
d_call: -
j_call: TRBJ1-4
clone_size: -
v_call: TRBV6-1

cdr3_nt: TGCGCCAGCAGCCAACGGTCGCCAGGGGGCCGGGTGGACACTGAAGCTTTCTTT
cdr3_aa: CASSQRSPGGRVDTEAFF
d_call: TRBD1
j_call: TRBJ1-1
clone_size: -
v_call: TRBV4-1

cdr3_nt: TGTGCCAGTAGTACCACGGGACTAGCGAACAATGAGCAGTTCTTC
cdr3_aa: CASSTTGLANNEQFF
d_call: TRBD2
j_call: TRBJ2-1
clone_size: once
v_call: TRBV19

cdr3_nt: TGTGCCAGCAGTTACCAGGGGGTGAATTCACCCCTCCACTTT
cdr3_aa: CASSYQGVNSPLHF
d_call: TRBD1
j_call: TRBJ1-6
clone_size: -
v_call: TRBV6-5

cdr3_nt: TGTGCCAGCAGGCATACTAGCGGGGCCCCTTACGAGCAGTACTTC
cdr3_aa: CASRHTSGAPYEQYF
d_call: TRBD2
j_call: TRBJ2-7
clone_size: -
v_call: TRBV6-5

cdr3_nt: TGTGCCATCAGTGAGTCCTTTACTCTGGCGGGGGGCCTCTATGAGCAGTTCTTC
cdr3_aa: CAISESFTLAGGLYEQFF
d_call: TRBD2
j_call: TRBJ2-1
clone_size: -
v_call: TRBV10-3

cdr3_nt: TGTGCCAGCAGCCCGGGTACGGGGTCTCACTATGGCTACACCTTC
cdr3_aa: CASSPGTGSHYGYTF
d_call: -
j_call: TRBJ1-2
clone_size: few
v_call: TRBV4-2

cdr3_nt: TGCGCCAGCAGTCTGCGCTCAAACAGGGGGCAAACTGAAGCTTTCTTT
cdr3_aa: CASSLRSNRGQTEAFF
d_call: TRBD1
j_call: TRBJ1-1
clone_size: -
v_call: TRBV5-1

cdr3_nt: TGTGCCAGCAGCCCCCAGGACAGGGTTGAAACCGTCCTGACTTTC
cdr3_aa: CASSPQDRVETVLTF
d_call: TRBD1
j_call: TRBJ2-6
clone_size: -
v_call: TRBV5-4